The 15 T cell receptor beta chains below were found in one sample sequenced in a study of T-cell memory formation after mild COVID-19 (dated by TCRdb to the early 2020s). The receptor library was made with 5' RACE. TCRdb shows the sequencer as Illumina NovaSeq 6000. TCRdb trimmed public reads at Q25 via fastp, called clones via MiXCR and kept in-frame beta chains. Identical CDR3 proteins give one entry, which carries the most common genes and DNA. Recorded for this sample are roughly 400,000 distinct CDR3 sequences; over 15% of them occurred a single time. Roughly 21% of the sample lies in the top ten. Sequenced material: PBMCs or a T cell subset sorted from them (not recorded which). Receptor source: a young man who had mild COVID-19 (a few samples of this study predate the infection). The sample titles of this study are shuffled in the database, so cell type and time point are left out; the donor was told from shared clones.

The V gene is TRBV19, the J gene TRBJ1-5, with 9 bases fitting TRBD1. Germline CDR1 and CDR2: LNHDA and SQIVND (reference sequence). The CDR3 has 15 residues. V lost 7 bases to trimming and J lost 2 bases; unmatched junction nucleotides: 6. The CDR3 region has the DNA TGTGCCAGTACAGAAGGACAGGGGCGCAATCAGCCCCAGCATTTT. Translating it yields CASTEGQGRNQPQHF. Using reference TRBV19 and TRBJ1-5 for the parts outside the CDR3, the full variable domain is DGGITQSPKYLFRKEGQNVTLSCEQNLNHDAMYWYRQDPGQGLRLIYYSQIVNDFQKGDIAEGYSVSREKKESFPLTVTSAQKNPTAFYLCASTEGQGRNQPQHFGDGTRLSIL.

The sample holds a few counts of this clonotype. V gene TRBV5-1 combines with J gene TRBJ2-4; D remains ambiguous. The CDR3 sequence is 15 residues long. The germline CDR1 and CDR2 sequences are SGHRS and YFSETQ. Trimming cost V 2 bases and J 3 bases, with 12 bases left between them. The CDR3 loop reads CASSFQVGVKNIQYF. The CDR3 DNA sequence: TGCGCCAGCAGCTTCCAAGTTGGTGTCAAAAACATTCAGTACTTC.

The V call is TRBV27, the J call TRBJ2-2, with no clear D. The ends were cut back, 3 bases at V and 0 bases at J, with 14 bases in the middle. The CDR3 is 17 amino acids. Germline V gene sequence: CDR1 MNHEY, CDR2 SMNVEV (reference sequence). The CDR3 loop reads CASSLAQQPANTGELFF. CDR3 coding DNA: TGTGCCAGCAGTTTGGCGCAGCAACCCGCGAACACCGGGGAGCTGTTTTTT.

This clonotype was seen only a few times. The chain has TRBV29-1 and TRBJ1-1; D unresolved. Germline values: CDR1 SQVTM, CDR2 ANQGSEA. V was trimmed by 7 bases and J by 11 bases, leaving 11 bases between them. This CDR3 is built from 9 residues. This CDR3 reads CSAAPGAFF. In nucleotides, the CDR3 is TGCAGCGCCGCTCCCGGGGCTTTCTTT.

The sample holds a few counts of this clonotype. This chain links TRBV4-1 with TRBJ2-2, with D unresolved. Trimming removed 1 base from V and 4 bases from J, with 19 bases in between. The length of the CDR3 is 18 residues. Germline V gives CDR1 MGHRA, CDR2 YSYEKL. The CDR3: CASSQVYAQALGTGELFF. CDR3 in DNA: TGCGCCAGCAGCCAAGTATATGCTCAGGCTCTGGGCACCGGGGAGCTGTTTTTT.

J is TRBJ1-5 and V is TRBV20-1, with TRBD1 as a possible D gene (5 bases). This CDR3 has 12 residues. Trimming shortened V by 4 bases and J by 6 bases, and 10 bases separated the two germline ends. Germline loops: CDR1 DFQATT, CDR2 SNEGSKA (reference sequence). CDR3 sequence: CSATGYSQPQHF. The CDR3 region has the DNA TGCAGTGCTACAGGGTATAGTCAGCCCCAGCATTTT.

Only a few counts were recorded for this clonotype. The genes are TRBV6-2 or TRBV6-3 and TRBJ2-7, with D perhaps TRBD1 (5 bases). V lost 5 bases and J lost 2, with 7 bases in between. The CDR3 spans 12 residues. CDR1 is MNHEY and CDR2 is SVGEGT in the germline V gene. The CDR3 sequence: CASSATAYEQYV. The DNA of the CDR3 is TGTGCCAGCAGTGCGACAGCCTACGAGCAGTACGTC.

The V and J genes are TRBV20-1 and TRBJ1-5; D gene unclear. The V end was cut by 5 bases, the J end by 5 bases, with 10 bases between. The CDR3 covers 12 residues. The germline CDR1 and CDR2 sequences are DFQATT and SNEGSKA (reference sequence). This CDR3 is CSAGQRDQPQHF. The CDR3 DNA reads TGCAGTGCTGGTCAACGCGATCAGCCCCAGCATTTT.

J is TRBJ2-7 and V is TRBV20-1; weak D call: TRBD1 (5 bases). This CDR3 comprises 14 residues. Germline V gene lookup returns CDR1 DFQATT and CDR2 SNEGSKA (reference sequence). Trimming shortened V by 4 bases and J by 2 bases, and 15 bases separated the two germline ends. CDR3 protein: CSAKWHDSTYEQYV. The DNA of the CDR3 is TGCAGTGCTAAGTGGCACGACAGTACCTACGAGCAGTACGTC.

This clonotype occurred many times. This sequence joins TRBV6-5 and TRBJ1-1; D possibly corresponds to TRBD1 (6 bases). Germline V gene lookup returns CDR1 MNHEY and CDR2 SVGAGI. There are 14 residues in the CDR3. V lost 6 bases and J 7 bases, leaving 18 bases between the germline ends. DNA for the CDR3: TGTGCCAGCAGACACAGGGTAGAGGAGGGTGAAGCTTTCTTT. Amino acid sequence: CASRHRVEEGEAFF.

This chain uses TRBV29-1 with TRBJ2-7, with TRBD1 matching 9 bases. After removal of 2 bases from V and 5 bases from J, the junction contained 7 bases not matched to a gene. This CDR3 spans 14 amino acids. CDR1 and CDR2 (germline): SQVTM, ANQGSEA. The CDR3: CSVEIGQGWDEQYF. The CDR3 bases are TGCAGCGTTGAAATTGGACAGGGGTGGGACGAGCAGTACTTC.

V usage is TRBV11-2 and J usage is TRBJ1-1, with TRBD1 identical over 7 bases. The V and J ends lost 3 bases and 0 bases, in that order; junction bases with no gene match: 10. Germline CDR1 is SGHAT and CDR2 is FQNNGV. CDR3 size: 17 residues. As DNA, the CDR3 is TGTGCCAGCAGCTTGAACAGGGGAGTGAGGGTGAACACTGAAGCTTTCTTT. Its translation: CASSLNRGVRVNTEAFF.

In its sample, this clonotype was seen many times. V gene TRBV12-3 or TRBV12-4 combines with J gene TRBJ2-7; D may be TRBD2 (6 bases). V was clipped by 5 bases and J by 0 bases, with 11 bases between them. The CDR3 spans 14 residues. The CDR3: CASSPLGGSYEQYF. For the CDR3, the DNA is TGTGCCAGCAGTCCTTTGGGGGGCTCCTACGAGCAGTACTTC.

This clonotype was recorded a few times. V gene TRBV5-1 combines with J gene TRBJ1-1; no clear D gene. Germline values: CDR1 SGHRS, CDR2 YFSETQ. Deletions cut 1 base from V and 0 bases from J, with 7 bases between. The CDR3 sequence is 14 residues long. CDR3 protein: CASSLNIMNTEAFF. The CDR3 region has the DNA TGCGCCAGCAGCTTGAATATCATGAACACTGAAGCTTTCTTT.

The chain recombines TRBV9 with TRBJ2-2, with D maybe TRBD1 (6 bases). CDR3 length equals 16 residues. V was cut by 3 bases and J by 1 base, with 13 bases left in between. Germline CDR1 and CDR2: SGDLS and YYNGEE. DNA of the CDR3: TGTGCCAGCAGCGAGAACCGACAGGAGAACACCGGGGAGCTGTTTTTT. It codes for CASSENRQENTGELFF.